The clone carrying this TCR beta chain was counted only a few times. Its cognate antigen is unknown. The sample comes from a study of response to subunit inactivated influenza vaccine. Study conclusions and caveats: There was a suggestion from the authors that each seasonal influenza vaccination recruits few new T cells.

Each CDR3 protein is one row after TCRdb ran MiXCR on the RT-PCR reads. Among 490,000 or so distinct CDR3 sequences listed, around 8% were seen once. This specimen was PBMCs from blood, taken around 25 months after vaccination. The clonotype originates from a man aged 50-75 years who received an inactivated influenza vaccine.

The CDR3: CASTQGRGTEAFF. The CDR3 DNA follows: TGTGCCAGCACCCAGGGTCGGGGCACTGAAGCTTTCTTT. J is TRBJ1-1 and V is TRBV6-1; tentative D call: TRBD1 (5 bases). This CDR3 is built from 13 residues. Between the trimmed V and J ends, which lost 7 bases and 4 bases, there was a span of 13 bases. CDR1 is MNHNS and CDR2 is SASEGT in the germline V gene.